This section outlines one TCR beta chain sequence together with its context. A second PCR of 7 to 11 cycles used a sample-barcoded 5' primer and a J-beta primer mix. The template-switch adaptor was a 5' adaptor with 12 random nucleotides. It tagged each cDNA molecule. MiXCR, run by TCRdb on the 5' RACE reads, gives a single entry per CDR3 protein. This table holds approximately 800,000 distinct CDR3 sequences, less than 60% found once. These data come from a study of blood T cells in healthy people across ages. Background on the study: About one barcoded TCR beta cDNA was captured per two T cells.

This CDR3 has 15 amino acids. CDR1 is SGDLS and CDR2 is YYNGEE in the germline V gene. This sequence joins TRBV9 and TRBJ2-4; TRBD2 agrees at 9 bases. The J call is doubtful: the DNA matches TRBJ2-7 better. Sequencing was done on a sample of blood. The source of this sequence is a man older than 75 in good health. This chain's CDR3 is CASSVAPSGGYEQYF. In DNA, the CDR3 is TGTGCCAGCAGCGTAGCTCCCAGCGGGGGGTACGAGCAGTACTTC.